Below are 21 T cell receptor beta chains sequenced from a single sample in a study of beta chain features in type 1 diabetes. The whole isolated RNA underwent reverse transcription, so sequencing captured expressed TCRB transcripts. Using immunoSEQ multiplex PCR, the repertoire was profiled, and TCRdb retains in-frame clones only, with some absent. The sample shows approximately 200,000 clones, over 8.5% of them seen only once. What was sequenced was naive CD4+ T cells from blood. The receptors were sampled from a woman in her late teens or twenties in good health.

This clone has more than one count but fewer than ten. The rearrangement joins TRBV6-6 to TRBJ2-1; 8 bases are shared with TRBD1. Germline-derived CDR1 and CDR2 are MNHNY and SVGAGI (reference sequence). This CDR3 region has 15 residues. V was clipped by 5 bases and J by 8 bases; unmatched bases: 11. The CDR3 nucleotides are TGTGCCAGCAGTGCCCGGGACAGGTCAAAGGATGAGCAGTTCTTC. Translation gives CASSARDRSKDEQFF.

This clone turned up a few times. The rearrangement joins TRBV25-1 to TRBJ1-2, with a tentative D call TRBD1 (5 bases). Germline lookup yields CDR1 MGHDK and CDR2 SYGVNS. The V and J ends lost 8 bases and 6 bases respectively, with 13 bases between them. The CDR3 runs to 12 residues. CDR3 region: CASEAGHDGYTF. CDR3 in DNA: TGTGCCAGCGAGGCGGGGCACGATGGCTACACCTTC.

This clone appeared a few times. V is TRBV29-1 and J is TRBJ1-4; TRBD1 aligns across 7 bases. This CDR3 region has 12 residues. The germline V gene has CDR1 SQVTM and CDR2 ANQGSEA. V shed 7 bases, J shed 7 bases, and the junction held 6 bases outside the gene matches. The CDR3 protein is CSAQGEGEKLFF. CDR3 in DNA: TGCAGCGCCCAGGGGGAAGGTGAAAAACTGTTTTTT.

This clone was detected a few times. DNA for the CDR3: TGTGCCAGCAGCTCCCCCGCGACTTCGGATGAGCAGTTCTTC. Amino acids: CASSSPATSDEQFF. The V and J genes are TRBV11-1 and TRBJ2-1, with D unresolved. CDR3 length: 14 amino acids. Between the trimmed V and J ends, which lost 4 bases and 8 bases, there was a span of 15 bases. Germline loops: CDR1 SGHAT, CDR2 FQDESV (reference sequence).

This clone was counted between two and nine times. The rearrangement links TRBV29-1 to TRBJ2-5; tentative D call: TRBD1 (5 bases). Trimming removed 4 bases from V and 2 bases from J, with 5 bases in between. The CDR3 has 11 residues. CDR1 is SQVTM, CDR2 ANQGSEA, per germline. CDR3 protein: CSVGQQETQYF. In DNA, the CDR3 is TGCAGCGTTGGACAGCAAGAGACCCAGTACTTC.

This clone has more than one count but fewer than ten. The junction does not match germline at one end; this may be a read error. The chain has TRBV19 and TRBJ2-3; 9 bases match TRBD2. This CDR3 comprises 14 residues. Germline CDR1 is LNHDA and CDR2 is SQIVND (reference sequence). CDR3 loop: CASSIAGVSDTQYF. The CDR3 nucleotides read TGTGCCAGTAGCATAGCGGGAGTTTCCGATACGCAGTATTTT.

This clone was counted between two and nine times. The V gene is TRBV7-9, the J gene TRBJ2-7; the match to TRBD2 covers 8 bases. CDR1 is SEHNR and CDR2 is FQNEAQ in the germline V gene (reference sequence). The J segment lost 4 bases and the V segment lost 10 bases, leaving 6 bases of the junction unmatched. The CDR3 contains 12 residues. CDR3 coding DNA: TGTGCCACGGGGGGGGAAGAGTACGAGCAGTACTTC. Translated, it gives CATGGEEYEQYF. Full variable domain (outside the CDR3, taken from reference TRBV7-9 and TRBJ2-7): DTGVSQNPRHKITKRGQNVTFRCDPISEHNRLYWYRQTLGQGPEFLTYFQNEAQLEKSRLLSDRFSAERPKGSFSTLEIQRTEQGDSAMYLCATGGEEYEQYFGPGTRLTVT.

This clone has a handful of counts. The V gene is TRBV30, the J gene TRBJ2-2; 9 nucleotides agree with TRBD2. Trimming removed 3 bases from V and 2 bases from J; junction bases left unmatched: 1. This CDR3 has 14 amino acids. Germline V CDR1 and CDR2: GTSNPN, SVGIG (reference sequence). This CDR3 reads CAWRGLANTGELFF. DNA of the CDR3: TGTGCCTGGAGGGGACTAGCCAACACCGGGGAGCTGTTTTTT.

This clone was counted only a few times. The chain uses TRBV6-1 and TRBJ2-3, with 12 bases that match TRBD1. The length of the CDR3 is 17 residues. The germline CDR1 and CDR2 sequences are MNHNS and SASEGT. The V and J ends lost 0 bases and 5 bases, in that order; junction bases with no gene match: 6. The CDR3 DNA reads TGTGCCAGCAGTGAAGCAGCGGGACAGGGGGCTAGAGATACGCAGTATTTT. It encodes CASSEAAGQGARDTQYF.

This clone was detected only a few times. This chain uses TRBV15 with TRBJ2-5; D remains ambiguous. Trimming cost V 8 bases and J 5 bases, with 15 bases left between them. In germline, CDR1 is LNHNV, CDR2 YYDKDF (reference sequence). The CDR3 loop spans 13 amino acids. This CDR3 is CATGVMLAETQYF. CDR3 nucleotide sequence: TGTGCCACCGGAGTTATGTTGGCGGAGACCCAGTACTTC.

The rearrangement uses TRBV9 and TRBJ2-5, with 16 bases aligning to TRBD2. The J call may be in error: the DNA end matches TRBJ2-7 better. The CDR3 has 17 amino acids. The germline V gene encodes CDR1 SGDLS and CDR2 YYNGEE. CDR3 bases: TGTGCCAGCAGCCCCCGGGGACTAGCGGGAGGGCCAGGCGAGCAGTACTTC. It specifies CASSPRGLAGGPGEQYF.

The chain couples TRBV6-1 to TRBJ1-1; D not certain. The V gene's germline CDR1 is MNHNS and CDR2 SASEGT. Trimming removed 4 bases from V and 0 bases from J, with 12 bases in between. CDR3 length equals 15 residues. The CDR3 coding sequence is TGTGCCAGCAGTGGTGGTTGGGCCATGAACACTGAAGCTTTCTTT. It is translated as CASSGGWAMNTEAFF.

This clone turned up a few times. This chain uses TRBV18 with TRBJ2-5; D is ambiguous. Germline V gene lookup returns CDR1 KGHSH and CDR2 LQKENI. The CDR3 runs 13 residues. V lost 1 base and J lost 5, with 8 bases in between. Here the CDR3 DNA reads TGTGCCAGCTCACCACAGTACACGGAGACCCAGTACTTC. Translation: CASSPQYTETQYF.

This clone was counted a few times. J is TRBJ1-1 and V is TRBV19; TRBD1 matches at 7 bases. The CDR3 has 13 amino acids. Germline V gene sequence: CDR1 LNHDA, CDR2 SQIVND (reference sequence). Trimming cost V 6 bases and J 3 bases; bases outside gene matches: 4. CDR3 in DNA: TGTGCCAGTAGCACAGGGGATGACACTGAAGCTTTCTTT. This encodes CASSTGDDTEAFF.

This clone was observed a few times. The chain employs TRBV18 and TRBJ1-1, with 7 bases lining up with TRBD1. The CDR3 consists of 14 residues. Germline V CDR1 and CDR2: KGHSH, LQKENI. V gave up 5 bases and J gave up 0 bases; unmatched junction bases: 3. The CDR3 is CASSTTGMNTEAFF. For the CDR3, the DNA is TGTGCCAGCTCAACGACAGGGATGAACACTGAAGCTTTCTTT.

The genes are TRBV6-1 and TRBJ1-2; TRBD1 matches 7 bases. With V trimmed by 6 bases and J by 4 bases, 8 bases remained unmatched. Germline CDR1 and CDR2: MNHNS and SASEGT. The CDR3 is 14 amino acids. The CDR3 loop is CASSRTGLGYGYTF. The CDR3 DNA is TGTGCCAGCAGCCGGACAGGCCTGGGCTATGGCTACACCTTC.

The table lists this clone with a few counts. J is TRBJ2-2 and V is TRBV19, with 7 nucleotides matching TRBD1. CDR1 and CDR2 (germline): LNHDA, SQIVND (reference sequence). The CDR3 is made up of 15 amino acids. V was pared by 6 bases and J by 3 bases, with 7 bases of the junction left unmatched. The DNA for the CDR3 is TGTGCCAGTAGCGCCGACAGGGCTTACACCGGGGAGCTGTTTTTT. It encodes CASSADRAYTGELFF.

V is TRBV7-6 and J is TRBJ2-3; D ambiguous. Germline CDR1 is SGHVS and CDR2 is FNYEAQ. The CDR3 has 15 residues. V was pared by 5 bases and J by 6 bases, with 18 bases between. CDR3 region: CASSLSSFAWDTQYF. CDR3 coding DNA: TGTGCCAGCAGCCTAAGCTCCTTTGCTTGGGATACGCAGTATTTT.

The chain joins TRBV5-4 to TRBJ1-4; D is unclear. Germline CDR1 reads SGHNT; CDR2 reads YYREEE (reference sequence). V was cut by 3 bases and J by 1 base, with 7 bases left in between. The CDR3 extends over 14 amino acids. The DNA of the CDR3 is TGTGCCAGCAGCTCGGGGTTAACTAATGAAAAACTGTTTTTT. It encodes CASSSGLTNEKLFF.

A few counts support this clone. The J gene is TRBJ2-3, the V gene TRBV4-1, with TRBD2 matching 10 bases. Germline V CDR1 and CDR2: MGHRA, YSYEKL. The V and J ends lost 3 bases and 2 bases, in that order; junction bases with no gene match: 8. The CDR3 has 17 residues. The CDR3 loop is CASSHPLLAGNTDTQYF. The CDR3 DNA follows: TGCGCCAGCAGCCATCCCTTACTAGCGGGGAACACAGATACGCAGTATTTT.

This clone was observed a few times. The chain uses TRBV30 and TRBJ2-2, with TRBD1 matching 8 bases. V lost 2 bases, J lost 6 bases, and 11 bases stayed unmatched. The germline gives CDR1 GTSNPN, CDR2 SVGIG (reference sequence). The CDR3 spans 16 residues. The CDR3 nucleotides read TGTGCCTGGAGTTCCAGTGACAGGGGAAGGGCCGGGGAGCTGTTTTTT. Translated: CAWSSSDRGRAGELFF.